This T cell receptor beta chain was captured by sequencing in a study of T cells in tumors after PD-1 blockade. Whole-study context: Prior checkpoint blockade, systemic immunosuppressant use, or anti-cancer therapy within 4 weeks excluded patients. A subset received ongoing vismodegib 150 mg daily alongside anti-PD-1 therapy. Peripheral blood samples averaged 36,536 unique clonotypes and some 100,000 templates.

Input was about 616 ng to 6,500 ng of genomic DNA from tumor or blood. The method was immunoSEQ multiplex PCR; TCRdb's version includes in-frame clones alone and lacks a portion of them. The sample lists about 35,000 clones, about 77% occurring once. Sequences were derived from PBMCs, sampled before anti-PD-1 treatment. This clonotype originated in a human donor with basal cell carcinoma.

This CDR3 reads CASRDKEFQETQYF. CDR3 DNA: TGTGCCAGCAGGGATAAAGAGTTCCAAGAGACCCAGTACTTC. V and J are TRBV2 and TRBJ2-5; D gene uncertain. The CDR3 extends over 14 amino acids. V was shortened by 6 bases and J by 1 base, with 12 bases between the two germline ends. Germline lookup yields CDR1 SNHLY and CDR2 FYNNEI.